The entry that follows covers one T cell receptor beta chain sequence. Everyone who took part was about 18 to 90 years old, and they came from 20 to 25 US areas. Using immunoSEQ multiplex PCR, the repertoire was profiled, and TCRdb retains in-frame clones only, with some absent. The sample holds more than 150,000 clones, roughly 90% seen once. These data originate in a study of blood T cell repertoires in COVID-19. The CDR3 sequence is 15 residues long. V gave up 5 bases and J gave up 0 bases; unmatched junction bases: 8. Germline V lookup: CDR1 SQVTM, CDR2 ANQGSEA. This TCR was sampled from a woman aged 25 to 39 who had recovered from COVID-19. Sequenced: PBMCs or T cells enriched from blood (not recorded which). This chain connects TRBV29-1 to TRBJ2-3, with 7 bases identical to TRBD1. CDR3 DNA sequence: TGCAGCGTTACAACAGGGGAAACTAGCACAGATACGCAGTATTTT. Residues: CSVTTGETSTDTQYF.